This T cell receptor (beta chain) was identified during a study of T cell repertoires in cytomegalovirus infection. Study background: Shared public TCR beta signatures pointed to both CMV infection and a matching HLA type.

Whole-study findings and limits: Individuals carrying CMV plus the relevant HLA were identified by cumulative frequency of public TCR beta families. HLA-C-restricted, CMV-specific TCR beta clonotypes were dominant ex vivo.

Via MiXCR, TCRdb re-called the reads, giving one row per CDR3 protein. Found here are approximately 730,000 distinct CDR3 sequences, under 35% of them singletons; the top ten hold about an eighth. A remark on this clonotype: The antigen remains undetermined. The limits of the CDR3 on the DNA are not certain, so only TCRdb's listed CDR3 is given.

Counting both end residues, the CDR3 totals 14 amino acids. CDR1 MRHNA and CDR2 SNTAGT come from the germline V gene. V and J are TRBV6-4 and TRBJ1-1; the table's D call of TRBD1 was not tested on the DNA. The sequence was obtained from a human donor in good health (CMV status not recorded). Some clones in this sample may be carry-over from other donors' samples. Here the sequenced sample was cultured CD8+ T cells from PBMCs, taken from culture after CMV antigen stimulation. CDR3 sequence reads: CASSTVGDGTEAIF.